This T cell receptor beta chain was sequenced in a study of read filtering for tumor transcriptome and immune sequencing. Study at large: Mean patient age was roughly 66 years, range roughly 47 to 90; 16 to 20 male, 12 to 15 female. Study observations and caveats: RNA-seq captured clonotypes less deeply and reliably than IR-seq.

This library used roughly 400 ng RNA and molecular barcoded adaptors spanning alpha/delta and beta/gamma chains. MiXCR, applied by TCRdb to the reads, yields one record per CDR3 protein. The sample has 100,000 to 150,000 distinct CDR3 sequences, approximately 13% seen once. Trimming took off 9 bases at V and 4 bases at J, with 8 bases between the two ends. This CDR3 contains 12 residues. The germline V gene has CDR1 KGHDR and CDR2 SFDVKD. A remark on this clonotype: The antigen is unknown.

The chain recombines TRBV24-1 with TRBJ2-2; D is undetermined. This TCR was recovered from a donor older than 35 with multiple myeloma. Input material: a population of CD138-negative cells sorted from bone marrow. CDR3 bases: TGTGCCACCCCTGGTGCCACCGGGGAGCTGTTTTTT. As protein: CATPGATGELFF.